This passage covers 8 T cell receptor beta chains from one sample sequenced in a study of cytomegalovirus exposure and HLA in healthy donors. A multiplex PCR was run with 60 Vbeta primers and 13 Jbeta primers. TCRdb keeps only in-frame clones here, not all; method: immunoSEQ multiplex PCR. The sample gives roughly 130,000 clones, around 83% of which show up once; roughly 1.2% is in the top ten. Sequenced sample: PBMCs. These receptors originate from a girl aged 2-15 years in good health and CMV-seronegative.

The genes are TRBV6-5 and TRBJ2-2, with TRBD2 identical over 9 bases. CDR3 length equals 15 residues. The trim removed 5 bases at V and 1 base at J, leaving 2 bases unmatched. CDR1 and CDR2 from the germline V gene are MNHEY and SVGAGI. CDR3 in DNA: TGTGCCAGCAGTGCGACTAGCGGGAACACCGGGGAGCTGTTTTTT. Translation gives CASSATSGNTGELFF.

This chain links TRBV5-1 with TRBJ1-2; D possibly corresponds to TRBD1 (6 bases). V was pared by 5 bases and J by 4 bases, with 15 bases between. CDR1 and CDR2 from the germline V gene are SGHRS and YFSETQ. This CDR3 comprises 14 residues. Here the CDR3 DNA reads TGCGCCAGCAGACCTCGGACAGCAGTCTATGGCTACACCTTC. It translates to CASRPRTAVYGYTF.

The chain is built from TRBV28 and TRBJ2-1; D call uncertain. Trimming removed 5 bases at V and 6 bases at J, with 5 bases between. Looked up from germline, CDR1 is MDHEN and CDR2 is SYDVKM. The CDR3 is made up of 11 amino acids. This chain's CDR3 is CASSLLNEQFF. The CDR3 DNA reads TGTGCCAGCAGTCTTCTCAATGAGCAGTTCTTC.

The chain has TRBV27 and TRBJ2-6; D gene unclear. Germline V gives CDR1 MNHEY, CDR2 SMNVEV (reference sequence). This CDR3 has 20 residues. V shed 2 bases and J shed 0 bases, with 20 bases lying between them. CDR3: CASSLEARLVSHSGANVLTF. The DNA for the CDR3 is TGTGCCAGCAGTTTAGAGGCAAGGCTAGTCTCCCACTCTGGGGCCAACGTCCTGACTTTC.

V usage is TRBV2 and J usage is TRBJ1-3, with D tentatively TRBD1 (5 bases). The CDR3 has 15 residues. Germline values: CDR1 SNHLY, CDR2 FYNNEI. V was pared by 6 bases and J by 0 bases, with 12 bases between. The DNA of the CDR3 is TGTGCCAGCAGACATGACAGCCACTCTGGAAACACCATATATTTT. It yields the protein CASRHDSHSGNTIYF.

The V call is TRBV6-4, the J call TRBJ2-7; D may be TRBD2 (5 bases). Germline V gene lookup returns CDR1 MRHNA and CDR2 SNTAGT. V lost 6 bases and J 5 bases, leaving 14 bases between the germline ends. The CDR3 runs 13 residues. CDR3 DNA: TGTGCCAGCAGCGACGAGTGGGGAGACGAGCAGTACTTC. Amino acids: CASSDEWGDEQYF.

V gene TRBV4-3 combines with J gene TRBJ1-2; 10 bases agree with TRBD1. The CDR3 contains 15 residues. With V trimmed by 4 bases and J by 6 bases, 8 bases remained unmatched. The germline gives CDR1 LGHNA, CDR2 YSLEER. The CDR3 nucleotides read TGCGCCAGCAGCCTATCCCCCGGGACAGGGGATGGCTACACCTTC. Translation: CASSLSPGTGDGYTF.

The chain combines TRBV5-4 with TRBJ2-1, with 8 bases lining up with TRBD1. Trimming took 0 bases from V and 4 from J; bases not matched to a gene: 9. The CDR3 sequence is 17 residues long. CDR1 is SGHNT, CDR2 YYREEE, per germline (reference sequence). Written as DNA, the CDR3 is TGTGCCAGCAGCTTGGCGGCAGGGGGCCTAGGTTACAATGAGCAGTTCTTC. Its translation is CASSLAAGGLGYNEQFF. The full variable domain, its missing parts supplied by reference TRBV5-4 and TRBJ2-1, is ETGVTQSPTHLIKTRGQQVTLRCSSQSGHNTVSWYQQALGQGPQFIFQYYREEENGRGNFPPRFSGLQFPNYSSELNVNALELDDSALYLCASSLAAGGLGYNEQFFGPGTRLTVL.